A single sample gave rise to the 26 T cell receptor beta chains below, sequenced in a study of beta chain features in type 1 diabetes. Study-wide results and limits: TCRB CDR3s from Type 1 diabetes patients were moderately but significantly shorter in all four CD4+ subsets.

Expressed TCRB transcripts were sequenced because the entire RNA isolate underwent reverse transcription. The repertoire was sequenced with immunoSEQ multiplex PCR; TCRdb's copy has only in-frame clones and lacks some. Counted here are 400,000 or so clones, 10% to 15% occurring once; the ten biggest clones make up approximately 0.011%. These receptors have no known antigen. The sequenced material came from naive CD4+ T cells from blood. All receptors come from a young woman with type 1 diabetes.

This clone has only a few counts. This chain connects TRBV29-1 to TRBJ2-5; 7 nucleotides align to TRBD2. V was clipped by 6 bases and J by 3 bases; unmatched bases: 10. This CDR3 comprises 14 residues. CDR1 and CDR2 from the germline V gene are SQVTM and ANQGSEA. The CDR3 DNA follows: TGCAGCGTAGGTCTCGTGGGGGGGGAAGAGACCCAGTACTTC. It is translated as CSVGLVGGEETQYF.

This clone turned up a few times. DNA for the CDR3: TGTGCCAGCAGCTTATTGGGCAGGTTGAACACTGAAGCTTTCTTT. Translated, it gives CASSLLGRLNTEAFF. The rearrangement uses TRBV11-3 and TRBJ1-1; the D is unclear. In germline, CDR1 is SGHNT, CDR2 YENEEA. The ends were cut back, 2 bases at V and 0 bases at J, with 10 bases in the middle. The CDR3 contains 15 residues. Full variable domain (remainder filled in from reference TRBV11-3 and TRBJ1-1): EAGVVQSPRYKIIEKKQPVAFWCNPISGHNTLYWYLQNLGQGPELLIRYENEEAVDDSQLPKDRFSAERLKGVDSTLKIQPAELGDSAVYLCASSLLGRLNTEAFFGQGTRLTVV.

This clone has more than one count but fewer than ten. V usage is TRBV7-9 and J usage is TRBJ1-2, with 8 nucleotides matching TRBD1. J gave up 8 bases and V 7 bases, and 12 bases lay outside the gene matches. The CDR3 runs 14 residues. Germline CDR1 reads SEHNR; CDR2 reads FQNEAQ (reference sequence). CDR3 in amino acids: CASTPTGQGGGYTF. The DNA of the CDR3 is TGTGCCAGCACCCCGACCGGACAGGGAGGAGGCTACACCTTC.

This clone was seen only a few times. J is TRBJ2-7 and V is TRBV30; tentatively, D is TRBD1 (5 bases). Germline lookup yields CDR1 GTSNPN and CDR2 SVGIG (reference sequence). The CDR3 sequence is 16 residues long. Trimming cost V 2 bases and J 2 bases, with 19 bases left between them. CDR3 DNA sequence: TGTGCCTGGAGTACCCCGGGCAGGGCCGGAACCTACGAGCAGTACTTC. Encoded protein: CAWSTPGRAGTYEQYF.

This clone was detected only a few times. V is TRBV4-2 and J is TRBJ2-7; 7 bases fit TRBD2. Germline V gene sequence: CDR1 LGHNA, CDR2 YNFKEQ. The CDR3 runs 15 residues. The V and J ends lost 1 base and 7 bases, in that order; junction bases with no gene match: 10. For the CDR3, the DNA is TGTGCCAGCAGCCAAGGGGTTAGCGGGCCGGAAGAGCAGTACTTC. Protein: CASSQGVSGPEEQYF.

This clone was seen a few times. The J gene is TRBJ2-5, the V gene TRBV7-8; TRBD2 agrees at 15 bases. The CDR3 is made up of 15 amino acids. The germline V gene encodes CDR1 SGHVS and CDR2 FQNEAQ. The trim removed 4 bases at V and 5 bases at J, leaving 2 bases unmatched. The CDR3: CASSWTSGRAETQYF. The DNA of the CDR3 is TGTGCCAGCAGCTGGACTAGCGGGAGGGCTGAGACCCAGTACTTC.

The chain has TRBV5-1 and TRBJ1-1; D gene unclear. The ends were cut back, 2 bases at V and 2 bases at J, with 10 bases in the middle. Germline lookup yields CDR1 SGHRS and CDR2 YFSETQ. The CDR3 sequence is 14 residues long. This CDR3 reads CASSFTDQNTEAFF. CDR3 nucleotide sequence: TGCGCCAGCAGCTTCACAGACCAAAACACTGAAGCTTTCTTT. The variable domain in full, completed from reference TRBV5-1 and TRBJ1-1, reads KAGVTQTPRYLIKTRGQQVTLSCSPISGHRSVSWYQQTPGQGLQFLFEYFSETQRNKGNFPGRFSGRQFSNSRSEMNVSTLELGDSALYLCASSFTDQNTEAFFGQGTRLTVV.

This clone has only a few counts. V and J are TRBV18 and TRBJ2-2; possible D gene TRBD2, 5 bases. Germline assignment: CDR1 KGHSH and CDR2 LQKENI. Trimming left V 2 bases short and J 6 bases short, with 7 bases between. This CDR3 has 13 amino acids. As DNA, the CDR3 is TGTGCCAGCTCACCATCGGAGGCCGGGGAGCTGTTTTTT. Its translation is CASSPSEAGELFF.

This clone was observed a handful of times. The V call is TRBV28, the J call TRBJ1-5; 7 bases agree with TRBD1. Looked up from germline, CDR1 is MDHEN and CDR2 is SYDVKM. The CDR3 runs to 11 residues. Losses at the gene ends were 8 bases for V and 13 bases for J; bases not matched to a gene: 8. This CDR3 reads CASGNRDRQHF. CDR3 nucleotide sequence: TGTGCCAGCGGAAATCGGGACAGACAGCATTTT.

This clone was seen a handful of times. The chain joins TRBV7-9 to TRBJ1-5; no clear D. This CDR3 is 15 amino acids long. Deletions cut 3 bases from V and 7 bases from J, with 16 bases between. Germline-derived CDR1 and CDR2 are SEHNR and FQNEAQ (reference sequence). The chain's CDR3 is CASSLAGALYQPQHF. Here the CDR3 DNA reads TGTGCCAGCAGCTTGGCCGGAGCTTTATACCAGCCCCAGCATTTT.

This chain uses TRBV7-8 with TRBJ2-7; the match to TRBD1 covers 10 bases. After removal of 0 bases from V and 4 bases from J, the junction contained 6 bases not matched to a gene. Germline V CDR1 and CDR2: SGHVS, FQNEAQ. The CDR3 extends over 16 amino acids. DNA of the CDR3: TGTGCCAGCAGCTTAGCGCACAGACAGGGGGCGTACGAGCAGTACTTC. This translates into CASSLAHRQGAYEQYF.

The chain has TRBV29-1 and TRBJ2-3; a weak D match, TRBD2 (6 bases). CDR3 length: 14 residues. CDR1 SQVTM and CDR2 ANQGSEA come from the germline V gene. The germline V and J ends were trimmed by 6 bases and 3 bases, with 16 bases remaining between them. CDR3 loop: CSVRVAVGTDTQYF. The CDR3 DNA sequence: TGCAGCGTCCGCGTAGCGGTAGGGACAGATACGCAGTATTTT.

The chain uses TRBV28 and TRBJ1-2; unclear D gene. The germline V gene has CDR1 MDHEN and CDR2 SYDVKM. V dropped 6 bases and J dropped 4 bases, with 15 bases sitting between them. This CDR3 has 14 residues. DNA for the CDR3: TGTGCCAGCAGGATGACCGGGATACCCTATGGCTACACCTTC. It translates to CASRMTGIPYGYTF.

The V and J genes are TRBV9 and TRBJ1-6; D is undetermined. The germline gives CDR1 SGDLS, CDR2 YYNGEE. V was clipped by 0 bases and J by 17 bases, with 12 bases between them. CDR3 size: 12 residues. The CDR3 reads CASSVGEAPIHF. CDR3 bases: TGTGCCAGCAGCGTAGGTGAGGCCCCGATCCACTTT.

The chain recombines TRBV14 with TRBJ2-7, with 13 nucleotides matching TRBD2. The CDR3 is made up of 16 amino acids. V shed 6 bases, J shed 2 bases, and the junction held 7 bases outside the gene matches. In germline, CDR1 is SGHDN, CDR2 FVKESK. This CDR3 is CASRVSGTSGTYEQYF. The CDR3 DNA reads TGTGCCAGCAGGGTTTCCGGGACTAGCGGGACCTACGAGCAGTACTTC.

This clone was observed a few times. The V and J genes are TRBV28 and TRBJ2-7, with D maybe TRBD1 (6 bases). The CDR3 has 13 residues. Trimming left V 5 bases short and J 2 bases short, with 10 bases between. Germline V gene sequence: CDR1 MDHEN, CDR2 SYDVKM. The CDR3 DNA sequence: TGTGCCAGCAGTACTCAGGGGCCCTACGAGCAGTACTTC. Its protein product is CASSTQGPYEQYF.

The chain combines TRBV5-4 with TRBJ2-5; 9 bases match TRBD1. The J segment lost 5 bases and the V segment lost 4 bases, leaving 9 bases of the junction unmatched. In germline, CDR1 is SGHNT, CDR2 YYREEE (reference sequence). This CDR3 has 15 amino acids. CDR3 protein: CASSHGQGRGETQYF. The DNA of the CDR3 is TGTGCCAGCAGCCACGGACAGGGGAGGGGGGAGACCCAGTACTTC.

This clone was observed a handful of times. The chain is built from TRBV7-2 and TRBJ1-5, with D perhaps matching TRBD1 (5 bases). The germline V and J ends were trimmed by 7 bases and 1 base, with 11 bases remaining between them. The CDR3 totals 14 residues. CDR1 and CDR2 from the germline V gene are SGHTA and FQGNSA. The CDR3 here is CASNFGGSNQPQHF. CDR3 DNA sequence: TGTGCCAGCAACTTCGGGGGAAGCAATCAGCCCCAGCATTTT.

This clone was detected a few times. The chain uses TRBV19 and TRBJ1-5, with a possible D match to TRBD1 (5 bases). Germline values: CDR1 LNHDA, CDR2 SQIVND (reference sequence). The CDR3 sequence is 14 residues long. Trimming took off 2 bases at V and 6 bases at J, with 11 bases between the two ends. CDR3 nucleotide sequence: TGTGCCAGTAGTATAATGTCAGGGCCTCAGCCCCAGCATTTT. This translates into CASSIMSGPQPQHF.

V is TRBV5-1 and J is TRBJ2-5, with D possibly TRBD2 on 6 matching bases. The CDR3 is made up of 14 amino acids. Germline V lookup: CDR1 SGHRS, CDR2 YFSETQ. The V end was cut by 0 bases, the J end by 4 bases, with 10 bases between. The CDR3 region is CASSLGRGSETQYF. CDR3 in DNA: TGCGCCAGCAGCTTGGGTCGGGGGTCAGAGACCCAGTACTTC.

The count of this clone is one. CDR3 in DNA: TGCGCCAGCGGGCGGGGAACTGAAGCTTTCTTT. This sequence encodes CASGRGTEAFF. The V call is TRBV5-1, the J call TRBJ1-1; D is undetermined. Looked up from germline, CDR1 is SGHRS and CDR2 is YFSETQ. The CDR3 is made up of 11 amino acids. V lost 7 bases, J lost 5 bases, and 9 bases lay in between.

With respect to this clone: One junction end disagrees with the germline gene, perhaps due to a read error. The V call is TRBV10-3, the J call TRBJ1-3; D unclear. Germline V lookup: CDR1 ENHRY, CDR2 SYGVKD. There are 14 residues in the CDR3. The CDR3 sequence: CASSEDRRGNTIYF. The CDR3, as DNA: TGTGCCAGCAGTGAGGACCGGAGAGGAAACACCATATATTTT.

The V gene is TRBV5-6, the J gene TRBJ2-7; TRBD2 matches 7 bases. The CDR3 loop spans 15 amino acids. Losses at the gene ends were 0 bases for V and 2 bases for J; bases not matched to a gene: 5. Germline loops: CDR1 SGHDT, CDR2 YYEEEE. CDR3 in DNA: TGTGCCAGCAGCTTGGGGCAGGGAGGGACCTACGAGCAGTACTTC. Translated: CASSLGQGGTYEQYF.

The chain couples TRBV7-2 to TRBJ2-7, with TRBD2 matching 10 bases. CDR3 length: 15 amino acids. Trimming took 1 base from V and 7 from J; bases not matched to a gene: 7. Germline CDR1 is SGHTA and CDR2 is FQGNSA. CDR3 sequence: CASSLVVLAGVEQYF. The CDR3 region has the DNA TGTGCCAGCAGCTTAGTCGTGCTAGCGGGAGTGGAGCAGTACTTC.

Only a few counts were recorded for this clone. The gene calls are TRBV27 and TRBJ1-1, with TRBD1 as a possible D gene (6 bases). The germline gives CDR1 MNHEY, CDR2 SMNVEV (reference sequence). Trimming cost V 4 bases and J 4 bases, with 13 bases left between them. The CDR3 is made up of 14 amino acids. For the CDR3, the DNA is TGTGCCAGCAGTTACAGGGTAATAGGCACTGAAGCTTTCTTT. It is translated as CASSYRVIGTEAFF.

This clone came up a few times. The chain links TRBV30 to TRBJ1-1; TRBD1 agrees at 7 bases. The germline V gene has CDR1 GTSNPN and CDR2 SVGIG (reference sequence). V lost 1 base, J lost 4 bases, and 6 bases stayed unmatched. The CDR3 is 14 amino acids. The CDR3 reads CAWSAVSGGTEAFF. The CDR3 DNA sequence: TGTGCCTGGAGTGCGGTGTCAGGGGGCACTGAAGCTTTCTTT.